The rows below give T cell receptor beta chains drawn from one sample of a study of blood T cell repertoires in COVID-19. TCRdb keeps only in-frame clones here, not all; method: immunoSEQ multiplex PCR. The repertoire holds hundreds of thousands of clones, with around nine tenths as singletons. The sample was peripheral blood. These receptors came from a man between 60 and 75 years old who had recovered from COVID-19. Both conserved end residues are part of each CDR3. The D gene is left open where the match is weak. Where a row states a size, it is once, few, many or the class of an expanded clone; other rows omit it.

TRBV3-1/TRBV3-2	14	TRBJ1-2	TRBD1	-	CASSQRDREYGYTF	TGTGCCAGCAGCCAACGGGACAGGGAGTATGGCTACACCTTC
TRBV21-1	19	TRBJ2-2	-	-	CASSKVWVAGPLNTGELFF	TGTGCCAGCAGCAAAGTCTGGGTAGCGGGACCTCTGAACACCGGGGAGCTGTTTTTT
TRBV30	11	TRBJ2-7	-	-	CAWNREGEQYF	TGTGCCTGGAACAGGGAAGGCGAGCAGTACTTC
TRBV7-2	14	TRBJ1-2	-	-	CASSPSRANYGYTF	TGTGCCAGCAGCCCTTCCAGGGCTAACTATGGCTACACCTTC
TRBV14	13	TRBJ1-2	-	-	CASSQEWGRGYTF	TGTGCCAGCAGCCAAGAGTGGGGGCGAGGCTACACCTTC
TRBV9	16	TRBJ2-3	TRBD1	-	CASSPTGQKTGDTQYF	TGTGCCAGCAGCCCCACGGGACAGAAGACAGGAGATACGCAGTATTTT
TRBV24-1	18	TRBJ2-1	TRBD2	few	CAASGTSGTGALGNEQFF	TGTGCCGCATCCGGGACTAGCGGGACGGGGGCTTTGGGAAATGAGCAGTTCTTC
TRBV27	17	TRBJ1-6	-	few	CASSYRQDSSYNSPLHF	TGTGCCAGCAGTTATCGCCAGGACAGCTCCTATAATTCACCCCTCCACTTT
TRBV19	16	TRBJ1-5	-	-	CASSIGPGWVGQPQHF	TGTGCCAGTAGTATAGGTCCCGGGTGGGTCGGACAGCCCCAGCATTTT
TRBV6-5	15	TRBJ2-2	-	many	CASKKINSNTGELFF	TGTGCCAGCAAAAAGATCAACTCGAACACCGGGGAGCTGTTTTTT